The 16 T cell receptor beta chains presented below share a single source sample, sequenced in a study of OX40 agonist ivuxolimab in advanced cancers. Sequencing used immunoSEQ multiplex PCR; TCRdb keeps in-frame clones, though not all of them. The data hold 40,000 to 50,000 clones, with 65% to 90% observed a single time. Sequencing used CD4+ or CD8+ T cells sorted from blood, obtained in a trial of the OX40 agonist ivuxolimab. The receptors come from an adult with an advanced solid tumor such as melanoma, head and neck, liver or kidney cancer.

This clone was counted a single time. This chain connects TRBV7-9 to TRBJ2-3; D possibly corresponds to TRBD1 (5 bases). Germline CDR1 and CDR2: SEHNR and FQNEAQ (reference sequence). V shed 1 base and J shed 5 bases, with 10 bases lying between them. CDR3 size: 14 residues. CDR3 sequence: CASSLDNRLDTQYF. The CDR3 DNA sequence: TGTGCCAGCAGCTTAGATAACAGGCTAGATACGCAGTATTTT.

The chain carries TRBV29-1 and TRBJ2-1; 11 bases are a match to TRBD2. Losses at the gene ends were 4 bases for V and 4 bases for J; bases not matched to a gene: 6. CDR3 size: 15 residues. CDR1 is SQVTM and CDR2 is ANQGSEA in the germline V gene. The CDR3 spells CSVGGTSGSYNEQFF. In DNA, the CDR3 is TGCAGCGTTGGAGGGACTAGCGGATCGTACAATGAGCAGTTCTTC.

The chain links TRBV6-1 to TRBJ1-2, with a weak D call TRBD1 (5 bases). Germline CDR1 is MNHNS and CDR2 is SASEGT. The CDR3 runs to 16 residues. V was trimmed by 4 bases and J by 3 bases, leaving 18 bases between them. Here the CDR3 DNA reads TGTGCCAGCAGTGGAAACTTCAGGGTCTCCTACTATGGCTACACCTTC. Its protein product is CASSGNFRVSYYGYTF.

This CDR3 is CASSSDAYGYTF. The CDR3 DNA reads as TGTGCCAGCAGCTCGGACGCCTATGGCTACACCTTC. The V and J genes are TRBV7-6 and TRBJ1-2; no reliable D call. This CDR3 region has 12 residues. The V and J ends lost 4 bases and 4 bases respectively, with 7 bases between them. The germline CDR1 and CDR2 sequences are SGHVS and FNYEAQ.

The chain employs TRBV19 and TRBJ1-5, with D unresolved. With 0 bases removed from V and 5 bases from J, the gap between germline ends came to 14 bases. The CDR3 loop spans 16 amino acids. In germline, CDR1 is LNHDA, CDR2 SQIVND (reference sequence). The CDR3 spells CASSIDSWRLDQPQHF. The CDR3 DNA sequence: TGTGCCAGTAGTATAGATTCGTGGCGGTTAGATCAGCCCCAGCATTTT.

DNA for the CDR3: TGTGCCAGCAGCGTCTCCCTGGGCAGGGTGGACGGAGCTAACTATGGCTACACCTTC. This encodes CASSVSLGRVDGANYGYTF. The chain combines TRBV7-2 with TRBJ1-2; a weak D match, TRBD1 (5 bases). The CDR3 spans 19 residues. The V gene lost 5 bases and the J gene lost 0 bases, with 25 bases spanning the gap. CDR1 is SGHTA and CDR2 is FQGNSA in the germline V gene.

The rearrangement links TRBV27 to TRBJ1-2; D gene uncertain. Trimming stripped 3 bases from V and 2 bases from J, with 7 bases between. Germline assignment: CDR1 MNHEY and CDR2 SMNVEV (reference sequence). The length of the CDR3 is 13 residues. The CDR3, as DNA: TGTGCCAGCAGTTTGGGAGGGAACTATGGCTACACCTTC. This translates into CASSLGGNYGYTF.

V usage is TRBV6-4 and J usage is TRBJ2-1; TRBD1 agrees at 10 bases. Looked up from germline, CDR1 is MRHNA and CDR2 is SNTAGT. V was clipped by 4 bases and J by 9 bases; unmatched bases: 3. This CDR3 spans 13 amino acids. The CDR3 is CASSAGQGIEQFF. The CDR3 coding sequence is TGTGCCAGCAGTGCGGGACAGGGGATTGAGCAGTTCTTC.

This clone was recorded once. The chain carries TRBV4-1 and TRBJ2-5; D may be TRBD2 (6 bases). Trimming took 2 bases from V and 5 from J, leaving 12 bases between them. CDR1 MGHRA and CDR2 YSYEKL come from the germline V gene. This CDR3 spans 14 amino acids. CDR3 bases: TGCGCCAGCAGCCAACTCTTCGGGAGCGAGACCCAGTACTTC. Translated, it gives CASSQLFGSETQYF.

The chain is built from TRBV7-6 and TRBJ1-1, with 10 bases lining up with TRBD1. V was pared by 5 bases and J by 6 bases, with 9 bases of the junction left unmatched. The CDR3 runs 15 residues. Germline V gene sequence: CDR1 SGHVS, CDR2 FNYEAQ. The CDR3 reads CASSARPGQGSEAFF. DNA of the CDR3: TGTGCCAGCAGCGCCCGCCCGGGACAGGGGTCTGAAGCTTTCTTT.

The rearrangement joins TRBV28 to TRBJ2-3; no definite D call. CDR1 and CDR2 from the germline V gene are MDHEN and SYDVKM. CDR3 length: 13 residues. The V gene lost 3 bases and the J gene lost 3 bases, with 7 bases spanning the gap. CDR3 nucleotides: TGTGCCAGCAGTTTGGCCCTAACAGATACGCAGTATTTT. Protein product: CASSLALTDTQYF.

J is TRBJ1-6 and V is TRBV7-2; TRBD1 matches at 7 bases. The V gene's germline CDR1 is SGHTA and CDR2 FQGNSA. The junction had 12 bases not matched to a gene; V was cut back by 5 bases and J by 2 bases. This CDR3 is 18 amino acids long. For the CDR3, the DNA is TGTGCCAGCAGCAGAGCGGGACAGCAGAGCCCCTATAATTCACCCCTCCACTTT. This encodes CASSRAGQQSPYNSPLHF.

On this clone: A read error may produce the germline difference seen at one junction end. The V gene is TRBV18, the J gene TRBJ1-5; TRBD1 is a possible D gene (6 bases). CDR3 length: 14 amino acids. Germline CDR1 reads KGHSH; CDR2 reads LQKENI. As DNA, the CDR3 is TGTGCCACCTCACGAGGCGGGGGCGATCAGCCCCAGCATTTT. This encodes CATSRGGGDQPQHF.

The V gene is TRBV10-3, the J gene TRBJ2-7, with D hard to call. CDR3 length: 15 amino acids. V lost 6 bases and J lost 4, with 19 bases in between. Germline V lookup: CDR1 ENHRY, CDR2 SYGVKD. The CDR3: CAIRERVDGIYEQYF. For the CDR3, the DNA is TGTGCCATCAGGGAACGAGTGGACGGTATTTACGAGCAGTACTTC.

V gene TRBV4-3 combines with J gene TRBJ1-2, with unresolved D. In germline, CDR1 is LGHNA, CDR2 YSLEER. The CDR3 contains 14 residues. The V gene lost 1 base and the J gene lost 8 bases, with 14 bases spanning the gap. In nucleotides, the CDR3 is TGCGCCAGCAGCCAAGGGAGGGATGGTAGAGGCTACACCTTC. It is translated as CASSQGRDGRGYTF.

Judged by abundance, this clone is medium-sized. The chain employs TRBV28 and TRBJ1-4, with D perhaps matching TRBD1 (5 bases). Germline lookup yields CDR1 MDHEN and CDR2 SYDVKM. This CDR3 is built from 12 residues. Trimming took off 7 bases at V and 12 bases at J, with 15 bases between the two ends. CDR3 coding DNA: TGTGCCAGCACTCCGCCCCGGGGCCAACTGTTTTTT. Its translation is CASTPPRGQLFF.